These 30 T cell receptor beta chains share one sample of origin, sequenced in a study of T cell changes during pregnancy in multiple sclerosis (dated by TCRdb to about 2019). Libraries were prepared through the immunoSEQ multiplex PCR assay. What TCRdb holds here is the immuneACCESS table cut down to in-frame rearrangements. Part of the clones is not present; checked against another copy, under half of the missing clones reflect an unresolved V gene, and the others are unexplained. This sample gives 50,000 to 75,000 clones in total; over 85% of them show up just once. The biggest ten clones account for 3% to 4% of the sample. The sample in question was peripheral blood, obtained in the first trimester of pregnancy. The receptors here all came from a female donor in good health, enrolled as a control in a pregnancy study.

This chain joins TRBV18 and TRBJ1-3; D is undetermined. Germline CDR1 KGHSH, CDR2 LQKENI. The length of the CDR3 is 16 residues. With 5 bases removed from V and 2 bases from J, the gap between germline ends came to 16 bases. The CDR3 sequence: CASSSVRERAGNTIYF. CDR3 nucleotide sequence: TGTGCCAGCTCATCCGTACGGGAACGGGCTGGAAACACCATATATTTT.

The genes are TRBV6-4 and TRBJ1-1; TRBD1 might be the D (6 bases). The germline gives CDR1 MRHNA, CDR2 SNTAGT. The CDR3 runs 14 residues. Between the trimmed V and J ends, which lost 4 bases and 2 bases, there was a span of 11 bases. The CDR3 region is CASSVSGANTEAFF. DNA for the CDR3: TGTGCCAGCAGTGTATCAGGGGCCAACACTGAAGCTTTCTTT.

This chain uses TRBV19 with TRBJ1-3; 7 positions agree with TRBD1. The ends lost 3 bases at V and 3 bases at J; junction bases unmatched: 8. Germline V gene data show CDR1 as LNHDA and CDR2 as SQIVND (reference sequence). The CDR3 totals 16 residues. Here the CDR3 reads CASSILEGAIGNTIYF. CDR3 coding DNA: TGTGCCAGTAGTATTTTAGAGGGGGCAATTGGAAACACCATATATTTT.

The chain uses TRBV7-2 and TRBJ2-1; 8 bases align to TRBD2. The length of the CDR3 is 16 residues. Germline V gene lookup returns CDR1 SGHTA and CDR2 FQGNSA. The ends lost 5 bases at V and 7 bases at J; junction bases unmatched: 13. CDR3 sequence reads: CASSPSISGGRNEQFF. CDR3 bases: TGTGCCAGCAGCCCTTCGATTTCGGGAGGGCGGAATGAGCAGTTCTTC.

This clone was seen more than once but under ten times. The chain carries TRBV19 and TRBJ1-2; possibly TRBD1 for D (5 bases). The germline V and J ends were trimmed by 5 bases and 6 bases, with 13 bases remaining between them. The CDR3 is made up of 13 amino acids. Germline V gene lookup returns CDR1 LNHDA and CDR2 SQIVND (reference sequence). CDR3 nucleotide sequence: TGTGCCAGTAGTCCACACGGGGGGGATGGCTACACCTTC. Protein: CASSPHGGDGYTF.

This chain connects TRBV6-5 to TRBJ2-7; 7 bases map to TRBD1. CDR1 is MNHEY and CDR2 is SVGAGI in the germline V gene. Losses at the gene ends were 6 bases for V and 2 bases for J; bases not matched to a gene: 4. CDR3 size: 13 residues. The CDR3: CASSYRGTYEQYF. CDR3 nucleotide sequence: TGTGCCAGCAGCTACAGGGGCACCTACGAGCAGTACTTC.

This rearrangement joins TRBV10-3 to TRBJ2-5; tentative D call: TRBD2 (6 bases). The length of the CDR3 is 16 residues. V lost 3 bases and J 5 bases, leaving 19 bases between the germline ends. CDR1 and CDR2 (germline): ENHRY, SYGVKD. CDR3 bases: TGTGCCATCAGTGACCCGGGGAGGCCTCGTGGGGAGACCCAGTACTTC. Its protein is CAISDPGRPRGETQYF.

V usage is TRBV7-2 and J usage is TRBJ2-6; D ambiguous. The V gene's germline CDR1 is SGHTA and CDR2 FQGNSA. The CDR3 sequence is 14 residues long. Deletions cut 5 bases from V and 2 bases from J, with 7 bases between. As DNA, the CDR3 is TGTGCCAGCAGCCCGCGAACTGGGGCCAACGTCCTGACTTTC. It translates to CASSPRTGANVLTF. Full variable domain (rest looked up from reference TRBV7-2 and TRBJ2-6): GAGVSQSPSNKVTEKGKDVELRCDPISGHTALYWYRQSLGQGLEFLIYFQGNSAPDKSGLPSDRFSAERTGGSVSTLTIQRTQQEDSAVYLCASSPRTGANVLTFGAGSRLTVL.

Only one count was recorded for this clone. The chain uses TRBV2 and TRBJ2-5; TRBD1 might be the D (6 bases). From germline, CDR1 is SNHLY and CDR2 FYNNEI. The CDR3 runs to 14 residues. The ends were cut back, 6 bases at V and 5 bases at J, with 16 bases in the middle. Here the CDR3 reads CASRPQGYGETQYF. The CDR3 bases are TGTGCCAGCAGGCCACAGGGCTATGGGGAGACCCAGTACTTC.

The rearrangement links TRBV6-4 to TRBJ1-1; D is possibly TRBD1 (6 bases). The CDR3 runs 13 residues. V was cut by 5 bases and J by 1 base, with 8 bases left in between. Germline V gives CDR1 MRHNA, CDR2 SNTAGT. The chain's CDR3 is CASSWTANTEAFF. DNA of the CDR3: TGTGCCAGCAGTTGGACAGCGAACACTGAAGCTTTCTTT.

This chain joins TRBV5-4 and TRBJ2-1; 9 bases agree with TRBD2. This CDR3 region has 17 residues. Germline assignment: CDR1 SGHNT and CDR2 YYREEE (reference sequence). V lost 0 bases to trimming and J lost 4 bases; unmatched junction nucleotides: 8. The CDR3 spells CASSLGGGLAGYNEQFF. Written as DNA, the CDR3 is TGTGCCAGCAGCTTGGGAGGGGGCCTAGCGGGGTACAATGAGCAGTTCTTC.

The rearrangement links TRBV5-4 to TRBJ2-7, with D maybe TRBD1 (6 bases). Germline CDR1 and CDR2: SGHNT and YYREEE (reference sequence). CDR3 size: 16 residues. V was clipped by 3 bases and J by 4 bases, with 20 bases between them. CDR3 sequence reads: CASSSRTAGKLYEQYF. The CDR3 region has the DNA TGTGCCAGCAGCTCTCGGACAGCCGGGAAACTGTACGAGCAGTACTTC.

The chain is built from TRBV28 and TRBJ1-1, with TRBD1 matching over 8 bases. The CDR3 length is 16 residues. Germline V gene sequence: CDR1 MDHEN, CDR2 SYDVKM. V trimming: 4 bases; J trimming: 8 bases; junction bases outside the gene matches: 15. The CDR3 coding sequence is TGTGCCAGCAGTTCCTATGGCACCCGACAGGGGACGGAAGCTTTCTTT. It encodes CASSSYGTRQGTEAFF.

The chain joins TRBV19 to TRBJ2-7; the match to TRBD1 covers 8 bases. The CDR3 consists of 13 residues. V gave up 3 bases and J gave up 5 bases; unmatched junction bases: 3. Germline values: CDR1 LNHDA, CDR2 SQIVND (reference sequence). In DNA, the CDR3 is TGTGCCAGTAGTATCAGACAGGGGAACGAGCAGTACTTC. Its protein is CASSIRQGNEQYF.

The chain is built from TRBV5-1 and TRBJ1-1; D is unclear. In germline, CDR1 is SGHRS, CDR2 YFSETQ. This CDR3 has 13 residues. Trimming removed 4 bases at V and 11 bases at J, with 18 bases between. CDR3 region: CASSPRTAAEAFF. CDR3 nucleotides: TGCGCCAGCAGCCCCAGGACTGCGGCCGAGGCTTTCTTT.

The chain links TRBV28 to TRBJ2-7; D call uncertain. Germline V gene data show CDR1 as MDHEN and CDR2 as SYDVKM. The CDR3 has 12 residues. V lost 3 bases and J 6 bases, leaving 9 bases between the germline ends. The CDR3 is CASSFSGGEQYF. As DNA, the CDR3 is TGTGCCAGCAGTTTTTCGGGTGGCGAGCAGTACTTC.

This sequence joins TRBV19 and TRBJ1-4; D not resolved. With the DNA end fitting TRBJ2-2 better, the J assignment may be wrong. Germline CDR1 reads LNHDA; CDR2 reads SQIVND (reference sequence). The CDR3 is 12 amino acids. The CDR3 DNA is TGTGCCAGTAGTATTCCCCTAAGGGAGCTGTTTTTT. Translation: CASSIPLRELFF.

CDR3: CASSKGGGYEQYF. CDR3 sequence (DNA): TGTGCCAGTAGTAAGGGCGGGGGATACGAGCAGTACTTC. The chain recombines TRBV19 with TRBJ2-7, with TRBD2 matching over 7 bases. With V trimmed by 4 bases and J by 4 bases, 4 bases remained unmatched. From germline, CDR1 is LNHDA and CDR2 SQIVND (reference sequence). CDR3 length equals 13 residues.

This chain links TRBV7-2 with TRBJ1-2, with D possibly being TRBD1 (6 bases). V was trimmed by 4 bases and J by 6 bases, leaving 15 bases between them. This CDR3 contains 14 residues. Germline V gene data show CDR1 as SGHTA and CDR2 as FQGNSA. The CDR3 loop is CASSSPWGGNGYTF. The CDR3, as DNA: TGTGCCAGCAGCTCGCCATGGGGGGGCAATGGCTACACCTTC.

The chain joins TRBV2 to TRBJ2-1, with 8 bases fitting TRBD2. The V gene end was trimmed by 11 bases and the J gene end by 1 base; junction bases not matched to a gene: 13. The CDR3 length is 16 residues. Per the germline V gene, CDR1 is SNHLY and CDR2 is FYNNEI. CDR3 sequence (DNA): TGTGCCGCGAGCCGGGTTGGCGGGAGGTCCTACAATGAGCAGTTCTTC. It is translated as CAASRVGGRSYNEQFF.

V is TRBV7-8 and J is TRBJ1-5, with D perhaps matching TRBD1 (5 bases). The CDR3 is 14 residues long. Trimming took off 3 bases at V and 4 bases at J, with 10 bases between the two ends. Germline V gene sequence: CDR1 SGHVS, CDR2 FQNEAQ. CDR3 sequence (DNA): TGTGCCAGCAGCTTTTTCAGGGCGAATCAGCCCCAGCATTTT. Translation gives CASSFFRANQPQHF.

This clone was seen only once. This rearrangement joins TRBV9 to TRBJ2-1; the D gene is possibly TRBD1 (5 bases). Per the germline V gene, CDR1 is SGDLS and CDR2 is YYNGEE. CDR3 size: 14 residues. V was shortened by 2 bases and J by 7 bases, with 13 bases between the two germline ends. CDR3 nucleotides: TGTGCCAGCAGCGTTTTAGGGGTAAGGAATGAGCAGTTCTTC. Translation gives CASSVLGVRNEQFF.

This chain links TRBV7-8 with TRBJ1-6; D is perhaps TRBD1 (5 bases). Germline lookup yields CDR1 SGHVS and CDR2 FQNEAQ. This CDR3 has 16 residues. V gave up 0 bases and J gave up 11 bases, with 17 bases separating them. For the CDR3, the DNA is TGTGCCAGCAGCTTAGCAAAGAGGCAGGGAACAACACCCCTCCACTTT. Amino acids: CASSLAKRQGTTPLHF.

V usage is TRBV19 and J usage is TRBJ1-2, with TRBD1 as a possible D gene (6 bases). The V gene lost 7 bases and the J gene lost 5 bases, with 17 bases spanning the gap. Germline V CDR1 and CDR2: LNHDA, SQIVND (reference sequence). This CDR3 spans 14 amino acids. CDR3: CASNPQGPQYGYTF. The CDR3 region has the DNA TGTGCCAGTAATCCTCAGGGGCCCCAGTATGGCTACACCTTC. Based on the CDR3 plus reference TRBV19 and TRBJ1-2, the full variable domain is DGGITQSPKYLFRKEGQNVTLSCEQNLNHDAMYWYRQDPGQGLRLIYYSQIVNDFQKGDIAEGYSVSREKKESFPLTVTSAQKNPTAFYLCASNPQGPQYGYTFGSGTRLTVV.

This clone was seen only once. CDR3 bases: TGTGCCAGTAGTCCAGGGGGCGACCGCGAGCAGTACTTC. Amino acids: CASSPGGDREQYF. The chain uses TRBV19 and TRBJ2-7, with 8 positions matching TRBD1. The CDR3 has 13 amino acids. V gave up 5 bases and J gave up 6 bases; unmatched junction bases: 6. CDR1 is LNHDA, CDR2 SQIVND, per germline (reference sequence).

The chain employs TRBV7-9 and TRBJ2-2; 9 positions match TRBD1. The CDR3 consists of 15 residues. The V gene end was trimmed by 3 bases and the J gene end by 3 bases; junction bases not matched to a gene: 2. CDR1 SEHNR and CDR2 FQNEAQ come from the germline V gene (reference sequence). CDR3 sequence: CASSFRQGDTGELFF. The CDR3 DNA is TGTGCCAGCAGCTTCCGACAGGGGGACACCGGGGAGCTGTTTTTT.

CDR3 sequence: CASSPQTLAGRLEQYF. In nucleotides, the CDR3 is TGTGCCAGCAGCCCTCAAACACTAGCGGGAAGGCTCGAGCAGTACTTC. The chain recombines TRBV7-2 with TRBJ2-7; TRBD2 matches at 10 bases. CDR1 is SGHTA and CDR2 is FQGNSA in the germline V gene. The junction had 13 bases not matched to a gene; V was cut back by 5 bases and J by 6 bases. This CDR3 has 16 residues.

The gene calls are TRBV27 and TRBJ1-2; 9 bases are shared with TRBD1. This CDR3 has 14 residues. Unmatched junction bases numbered 8, after V lost 4 bases and J lost 8 bases. Germline assignment: CDR1 MNHEY and CDR2 SMNVEV (reference sequence). CDR3 amino acids: CASSSPDRGGGYTF. As DNA, the CDR3 is TGTGCCAGCAGTTCCCCGGACAGGGGAGGCGGCTACACCTTC.

The chain uses TRBV28 and TRBJ2-7; tentatively, D is TRBD2 (6 bases). The CDR3 sequence is 14 residues long. Trimming shortened V by 4 bases and J by 3 bases, and 13 bases separated the two germline ends. Germline V gene sequence: CDR1 MDHEN, CDR2 SYDVKM. The CDR3 here is CASSSSGLDYEQYF. In nucleotides, the CDR3 is TGTGCCAGCAGTTCGTCGGGACTCGACTACGAGCAGTACTTC.

This clone has only one observation. The chain links TRBV6-6 to TRBJ1-2, with D possibly TRBD1 on 6 matching bases. The CDR3 sequence is 15 residues long. Germline values: CDR1 MNHNY, CDR2 SVGAGI (reference sequence). V lost 5 bases to trimming and J lost 2 bases, with 15 bases between them. CDR3: CASSPASGANYGYTF. CDR3 nucleotides: TGTGCCAGCAGTCCAGCGTCAGGGGCGAACTATGGCTACACCTTC.